These T cell receptor beta chains were read from a single sample in a study of CD8 T cells in ankylosing spondylitis. TCRdb reprocessed the 5' RACE reads via MiXCR and lists one record per CDR3 protein. The sample yields roughly 240,000 distinct CDR3 sequences, 7% to 10% seen once. Specimen: blood, either unsorted or a sorted T cell fraction (not recorded which). The origin of the receptors is a female donor with ankylosing spondylitis or in good health (not recorded which). CDR3s include the opening cysteine and the closing phenylalanine or tryptophan. The order of the fields is D gene, J gene, V gene, clone size, CDR3 DNA, CDR3 protein. D genes are given only for firm matches. Clone size is not always given. Where it is, it says once, few, many or a class for expanded clones.

d_gene: .; j_gene: TRBJ1-2; v_gene: TRBV6-1; abundance: many; CDR3nt: TGTGCCAGCAGAGAACAGGGTACGGGATATGGCTACACCTTC; CDR3aa: CASREQGTGYGYTF
d_gene: .; j_gene: TRBJ2-1; v_gene: TRBV12-3/TRBV12-4; abundance: many; CDR3nt: TGTGCCAGCAGTTTAGCGTTAGCTCGTAATGAGCAGTTCTTC; CDR3aa: CASSLALARNEQFF
d_gene: .; j_gene: TRBJ1-1; v_gene: TRBV12-3/TRBV12-4; abundance: many; CDR3nt: TGTGCCAGCACCGCCCCCGATATTAACACTGAAGCTTTCTTT; CDR3aa: CASTAPDINTEAFF
d_gene: TRBD1; j_gene: TRBJ1-2; v_gene: TRBV20-1; abundance: many; CDR3nt: TGCAGTGCCCCGCAGGGGGTAAACTATGGCTACACCTTC; CDR3aa: CSAPQGVNYGYTF
d_gene: TRBD2; j_gene: TRBJ2-2; v_gene: TRBV27; abundance: many; CDR3nt: TGTGCCAGCAGTCCCCGGACTAGACCAAACACCGGGGAGCTGTTTTTT; CDR3aa: CASSPRTRPNTGELFF
d_gene: .; j_gene: TRBJ2-3; v_gene: TRBV9; abundance: .; CDR3nt: TGTGCCAGCAGCGAGGGGCTAGAAGGAACGCAGTATTTT; CDR3aa: CASSEGLEGTQYF
d_gene: .; j_gene: TRBJ1-1; v_gene: TRBV12-3/TRBV12-4; abundance: many; CDR3nt: TGTGCCAGCAGTTTGTCCGAGGGGCTGTCAACGGACGCTGAAGCTTTCTTT; CDR3aa: CASSLSEGLSTDAEAFF
d_gene: .; j_gene: TRBJ2-7; v_gene: TRBV28; abundance: many; CDR3nt: TGTGCCAGCAGTTGGGACGGCTCCTACGAGCAGTACTTC; CDR3aa: CASSWDGSYEQYF
d_gene: .; j_gene: TRBJ2-1; v_gene: TRBV20-1; abundance: many; CDR3nt: TGCAGTGCTAGGGCGACCGACAGAAATGAGCAGTTCTTC; CDR3aa: CSARATDRNEQFF
d_gene: .; j_gene: TRBJ1-4; v_gene: TRBV7-2; abundance: .; CDR3nt: TGTGCCAGCAGCTTAGTCGGTGAGACAGCAATTTTT; CDR3aa: CASSLVGETAIF
d_gene: TRBD2; j_gene: TRBJ2-1; v_gene: TRBV20-1; abundance: many; CDR3nt: TGCAGTGCCCGAATACTAGCGGGAGTGGGCAATGAGCAGTTCTTC; CDR3aa: CSARILAGVGNEQFF
d_gene: .; j_gene: TRBJ2-5; v_gene: TRBV28; abundance: few; CDR3nt: TGTGCCAGCAGCCAGAACCCCGGGCCAGGCCAAGAGACCCAGTACTTC; CDR3aa: CASSQNPGPGQETQYF
d_gene: .; j_gene: TRBJ2-5; v_gene: TRBV6-1; abundance: many; CDR3nt: TGTGCCAGCAAGTGGTCACAAGCCCGGCGGGAGACCCAGTACTTC; CDR3aa: CASKWSQARRETQYF
d_gene: .; j_gene: TRBJ1-2; v_gene: TRBV30; abundance: many; CDR3nt: TGTGCCTGGAAGGAGCCTGGGGACTATGGCTACACCTTC; CDR3aa: CAWKEPGDYGYTF
d_gene: .; j_gene: TRBJ2-7; v_gene: TRBV20-1; abundance: many; CDR3nt: TGCAGTGCTAGAGATCCGAGACAGGGTAGCGGCTCCTACGAGCAGTACTTC; CDR3aa: CSARDPRQGSGSYEQYF
d_gene: .; j_gene: TRBJ2-1; v_gene: TRBV20-1; abundance: many; CDR3nt: TGCAGTGCTCCCCCCGGGAATGAGCAGTTCTTC; CDR3aa: CSAPPGNEQFF
d_gene: TRBD1; j_gene: TRBJ2-2; v_gene: TRBV12-3/TRBV12-4; abundance: many; CDR3nt: TGTGCCAGCAGTTTTACAGGGGTGACCGGGGAGCTGTTTTTT; CDR3aa: CASSFTGVTGELFF
d_gene: TRBD2; j_gene: TRBJ2-1; v_gene: TRBV5-1; abundance: many; CDR3nt: TGCGCCAGCAGCTTGAAGGCTAGCGGCGCCAATGAGCAGTTCTTC; CDR3aa: CASSLKASGANEQFF
d_gene: .; j_gene: TRBJ1-2; v_gene: TRBV14; abundance: many; CDR3nt: TGTGCCAGCAGCCGAAATCAGGGGTATGGCTACACCTTC; CDR3aa: CASSRNQGYGYTF
d_gene: TRBD2; j_gene: TRBJ2-1; v_gene: TRBV19; abundance: many; CDR3nt: TGTGCCAGTACATCCAGCGGGAGTATTGGTGAGCAGTTCTTC; CDR3aa: CASTSSGSIGEQFF
d_gene: .; j_gene: TRBJ2-1; v_gene: TRBV5-1; abundance: many; CDR3nt: TGCGCCAGCAGCTCCAGTTCGGGACTCGGGTTCTTC; CDR3aa: CASSSSSGLGFF
d_gene: .; j_gene: TRBJ2-2; v_gene: TRBV12-5; abundance: many; CDR3nt: TGTGCTAGTGGTTTGCGTCCGGGGGGCTCATACACCGGGGAGCTGTTTTTT; CDR3aa: CASGLRPGGSYTGELFF
d_gene: .; j_gene: TRBJ2-3; v_gene: TRBV7-2; abundance: many; CDR3nt: TGTGCCAGCAGCATCCAGGGGATTCCCACAGATACGCAGTATTTT; CDR3aa: CASSIQGIPTDTQYF
d_gene: .; j_gene: TRBJ2-7; v_gene: TRBV12-3/TRBV12-4; abundance: many; CDR3nt: TGTGCCAGCAGCCCCAGATTTCAGAGGGAGCAGTACTTC; CDR3aa: CASSPRFQREQYF
d_gene: .; j_gene: TRBJ1-1; v_gene: TRBV24-1; abundance: few; CDR3nt: TGTGCCACCAGTGGTTGGAACACTGAAGCTTTCTTT; CDR3aa: CATSGWNTEAFF
d_gene: .; j_gene: TRBJ2-1; v_gene: TRBV7-9; abundance: .; CDR3nt: TGTGCCAGCAGACGGACCGGGGGAACCGACTACAATGAGCAGTTCTTC; CDR3aa: CASRRTGGTDYNEQFF
d_gene: TRBD2; j_gene: TRBJ2-3; v_gene: TRBV5-1; abundance: .; CDR3nt: TGCGCCAGCAGCTTTTTGACTAGCGGGAGCACAGATACGCAGTATTTT; CDR3aa: CASSFLTSGSTDTQYF
d_gene: .; j_gene: TRBJ2-1; v_gene: TRBV20-1; abundance: many; CDR3nt: TGCAGTGCCGAGAAGTACAATGAGCAGTTCTTC; CDR3aa: CSAEKYNEQFF
d_gene: .; j_gene: TRBJ2-5; v_gene: TRBV11-2; abundance: few; CDR3nt: TGTGCCAGCAGCTTAGAGAGACCAGAGACCCAGTACTTC; CDR3aa: CASSLERPETQYF
d_gene: .; j_gene: TRBJ2-2; v_gene: TRBV12-5; abundance: many; CDR3nt: TGTGCTAGTGGTTTGGGGTTGAACACCGGGGAGCTGTTTTTT; CDR3aa: CASGLGLNTGELFF
d_gene: .; j_gene: TRBJ2-3; v_gene: TRBV21-1; abundance: many; CDR3nt: TGTGCCAGCAGCAAAGTATTGCGGGACGAGGAAACAGATACGCAGTATTTT; CDR3aa: CASSKVLRDEETDTQYF
d_gene: .; j_gene: TRBJ1-6; v_gene: TRBV5-5; abundance: many; CDR3nt: TGTGCCAGCAGCTCCACGGGGGATTCACCCCTCCACTTT; CDR3aa: CASSSTGDSPLHF
d_gene: .; j_gene: TRBJ2-7; v_gene: TRBV20-1; abundance: many; CDR3nt: TGCAGTGCTACCGATCCGGGACACAGCTCCTACGAGCAGTACTTC; CDR3aa: CSATDPGHSSYEQYF
d_gene: .; j_gene: TRBJ2-1; v_gene: TRBV7-6; abundance: many; CDR3nt: TGTGCCAGCAGCCCTCTTGCAGGAGGGAGCACCTACAATGAGCAGTTCTTC; CDR3aa: CASSPLAGGSTYNEQFF
d_gene: TRBD2; j_gene: TRBJ2-5; v_gene: TRBV6-2/TRBV6-3; abundance: many; CDR3nt: TGTGCCAGCCAGGCTGTTCCGAGCCAGCGGGAAAAGACCCAGTACTTC; CDR3aa: CASQAVPSQREKTQYF
d_gene: TRBD2; j_gene: TRBJ2-5; v_gene: TRBV11-2; abundance: .; CDR3nt: TGTGCCAGCAGCTTAACGGGAGGGGAGGGCCCGACCCAGTACTTC; CDR3aa: CASSLTGGEGPTQYF
d_gene: .; j_gene: TRBJ1-1; v_gene: TRBV7-4; abundance: .; CDR3nt: TGTGCCAGCAGCTTAGTGGGGGTAGCTTTCTTT; CDR3aa: CASSLVGVAFF
d_gene: TRBD2; j_gene: TRBJ2-1; v_gene: TRBV20-1; abundance: .; CDR3nt: TGCAGTGCTAGGGGGGGGTTTTCTTTTTACAATGAGCAGTTCTTC; CDR3aa: CSARGGFSFYNEQFF
d_gene: TRBD2; j_gene: TRBJ2-3; v_gene: TRBV11-2; abundance: .; CDR3nt: TGTGCCAGCAGCCCAACCCAATCAAACCTAGCGGGAGGTCGACAAGATACGCAGTATTTT; CDR3aa: CASSPTQSNLAGGRQDTQYF
d_gene: .; j_gene: TRBJ2-1; v_gene: TRBV2; abundance: .; CDR3nt: TGTGCCAGCAGTGGATGGGGAGCGGCTGAGCAGTTCTTC; CDR3aa: CASSGWGAAEQFF
d_gene: TRBD2; j_gene: TRBJ2-7; v_gene: TRBV7-2; abundance: many; CDR3nt: TGTGCCAGCAGCTCCCATGCTAGCGGGAGCGAGCAGTACTTC; CDR3aa: CASSSHASGSEQYF
d_gene: .; j_gene: TRBJ2-7; v_gene: TRBV28; abundance: many; CDR3nt: TGTGCCAGCAGTTTAGGGTGGAATAAGGAGACAATGCAGTACTTC; CDR3aa: CASSLGWNKETMQYF
d_gene: TRBD1; j_gene: TRBJ2-1; v_gene: TRBV6-2/TRBV6-3; abundance: many; CDR3nt: TGTGCCAGCAGCCGTGGTTCCAGGGGGCCAAATGAGCAGTTCTTC; CDR3aa: CASSRGSRGPNEQFF
d_gene: TRBD1; j_gene: TRBJ2-2; v_gene: TRBV5-5; abundance: many; CDR3nt: TGTGCCAGCAGCCCGCCGGGACAGTGGGCCGGGGAGCTGTTTTTT; CDR3aa: CASSPPGQWAGELFF
d_gene: .; j_gene: TRBJ2-6; v_gene: TRBV10-3; abundance: .; CDR3nt: TGTGTCATCAGTGGTAACTCTGGGGCCAACGTCCTGACTTTC; CDR3aa: CVISGNSGANVLTF
d_gene: .; j_gene: TRBJ1-5; v_gene: TRBV20-1; abundance: .; CDR3nt: TGCAGTGCTAGAGATGATGGGGCAGAGGGCCCTGGTGGGGGACAGCCCCAGCATTTT; CDR3aa: CSARDDGAEGPGGGQPQHF
d_gene: TRBD1; j_gene: TRBJ2-7; v_gene: TRBV19; abundance: many; CDR3nt: TGTGCCAGTAGTGGCGGGACAGGGGGCTACGAGCAGTACTTC; CDR3aa: CASSGGTGGYEQYF
d_gene: TRBD1; j_gene: TRBJ1-4; v_gene: TRBV5-1; abundance: many; CDR3nt: TGCGCCAGCAGTTGGGCAGGGGGACCAACTAATGAAAAACTGTTTTTT; CDR3aa: CASSWAGGPTNEKLFF
d_gene: .; j_gene: TRBJ2-3; v_gene: TRBV10-1; abundance: many; CDR3nt: TGCGCCAGCACCATCCGGAACCTAGCAAGGGCAGATACGCAGTATTTT; CDR3aa: CASTIRNLARADTQYF
d_gene: .; j_gene: TRBJ2-1; v_gene: TRBV12-3/TRBV12-4; abundance: many; CDR3nt: TGTGCCAGCACCCAAGACTCCATCGGCAATGAGCAGTTCTTC; CDR3aa: CASTQDSIGNEQFF
d_gene: .; j_gene: TRBJ2-1; v_gene: TRBV7-8; abundance: .; CDR3nt: TGTGCCAGCAGCATCGCTGCGGCTAGCTATACGTCCAATGAGCAGTTCTTC; CDR3aa: CASSIAAASYTSNEQFF
d_gene: .; j_gene: TRBJ1-5; v_gene: TRBV10-3; abundance: many; CDR3nt: TGTGCCATCAGTGGGGCTTCTAGGAATCAGCCCCAGCATTTT; CDR3aa: CAISGASRNQPQHF